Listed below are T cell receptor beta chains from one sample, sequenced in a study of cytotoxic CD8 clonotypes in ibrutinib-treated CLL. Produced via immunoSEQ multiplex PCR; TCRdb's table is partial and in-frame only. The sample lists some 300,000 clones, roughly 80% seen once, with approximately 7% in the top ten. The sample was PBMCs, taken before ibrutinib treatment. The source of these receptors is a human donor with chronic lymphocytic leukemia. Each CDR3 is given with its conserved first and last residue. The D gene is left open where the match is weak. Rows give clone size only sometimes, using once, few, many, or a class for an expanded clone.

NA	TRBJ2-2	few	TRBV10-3	CASGPAAGELFF	TGTGCCTCCGGCCCTGCGGCCGGGGAGCTGTTTTTT
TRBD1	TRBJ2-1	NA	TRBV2	CASTRDRGVTGTSYNEQFF	TGTGCCAGCACACGAGACAGGGGGGTAACTGGGACCTCTTACAATGAGCAGTTCTTC
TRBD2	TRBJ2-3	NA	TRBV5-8	CASSLRLAGGYTDTQYF	TGTGCCAGCAGCTTGAGACTAGCGGGAGGATACACAGATACGCAGTATTTT
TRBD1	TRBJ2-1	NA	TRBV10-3	CAISEELPGQGAFHEQFF	TGTGCCATCAGTGAAGAATTACCGGGACAGGGGGCATTTCACGAGCAGTTCTTC
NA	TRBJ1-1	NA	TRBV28	CASSSIGTHYTEAFF	TGTGCCAGCAGTTCGATCGGGACGCACTACACTGAAGCTTTCTTT
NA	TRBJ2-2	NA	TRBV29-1	CSVEDQRQIHRGAVF	TGCAGCGTTGAAGATCAAAGGCAGATACACCGGGGAGCTGTTTTT
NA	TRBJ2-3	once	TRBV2	CASNGQTPGTDTQYF	TGTGCCAGCAATGGACAGACCCCTGGCACAGATACGCAGTATTTT
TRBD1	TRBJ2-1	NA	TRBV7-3	CASSSPGQAYNEQFF	TGTGCCAGCAGCTCCCCGGGACAGGCGTACAATGAGCAGTTCTTC
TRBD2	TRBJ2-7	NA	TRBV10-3	CAIRASGSDDGSYEQYF	TGTGCCATCAGGGCTAGCGGGAGCGATGATGGTTCCTACGAGCAGTACTTC
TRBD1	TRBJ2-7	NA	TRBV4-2	CASSLGQGSYEQYF	TGTGCCAGCAGCCTGGGACAGGGCTCCTACGAGCAGTACTTC
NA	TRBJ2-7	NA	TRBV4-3	CASSQDLGGYEQYF	TGCGCCAGCAGCCAAGATCTAGGGGGGTACGAGCAGTACTTC
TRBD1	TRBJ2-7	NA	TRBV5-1	CASSRGQFYEQYF	TGCGCCAGCAGCAGGGGACAGTTCTACGAGCAGTACTTC
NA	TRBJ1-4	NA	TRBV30	CAWSVLSAVDEKLFF	TGTGCCTGGAGTGTACTTTCAGCGGTAGATGAAAAACTGTTTTTT
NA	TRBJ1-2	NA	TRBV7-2	CASSLVPDGGAGGYTF	TGTGCCAGCAGCTTAGTCCCGGACGGGGGGGCTGGTGGCTACACCTTC
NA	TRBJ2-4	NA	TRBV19	CASSRTIPIAKNIQYF	TGTGCCAGTAGTAGGACTATTCCAATAGCCAAAAACATTCAGTACTTC
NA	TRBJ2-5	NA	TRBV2	CASSEGGKTQETQYF	TGTGCCAGCAGTGAAGGGGGGAAAACCCAAGAGACCCAGTACTTC
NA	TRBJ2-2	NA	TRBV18	CASSPKQDDLNTGELFF	TGTGCCAGCTCACCCAAACAGGACGACCTGAACACCGGGGAGCTGTTTTTT
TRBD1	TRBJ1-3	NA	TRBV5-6	CASSFTGGYSGNTIYF	TGTGCCAGCAGCTTTACAGGGGGCTACTCTGGAAACACCATATATTTT
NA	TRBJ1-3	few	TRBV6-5	CASSYTGTGNTIYF	TGTGCCAGCAGTTACACCGGGACTGGAAACACCATATATTTT